The rows below give T cell receptor beta chains drawn from one sample of a study of identical twins. TCRdb passed the 5' RACE reads through MiXCR, listing each CDR3 protein once. The sample has roughly 1.6 million distinct CDR3 sequences; 25% to 35% are singletons. Sequencing input: cord blood. The source is a newborn girl in good health. The CDR3 runs from the conserved cysteine through the conserved F or W. A D gene is named only where the DNA matches it firmly. Clone size is given for some rows only: seen once, a few or many times, or a class if the clone is expanded.

clone_size	j_call	d_call	v_call	cdr3_aa	cdr3_nt
many	TRBJ2-7	TRBD1	TRBV27	CASSQPGQGNYEQYF	TGTGCCAGCAGCCAACCGGGACAGGGGAATTACGAGCAGTACTTC
-	TRBJ2-7	TRBD2	TRBV3-1	CASSRPGLRTTYEQYF	TGTGCCAGCAGCCGGCCGGGACTAAGGACCACGTACGAGCAGTACTTC
few	TRBJ2-1	TRBD2	TRBV11-2	CASSRLTSGGYNEQFF	TGTGCCAGCAGCCGATTGACTAGCGGGGGATACAATGAGCAGTTCTTC
-	TRBJ2-7	TRBD1	TRBV5-1	CASSLSRPGQGSGEQYF	TGCGCCAGCAGCTTGAGCCGACCGGGACAGGGTTCAGGAGAGCAGTACTTC
few	TRBJ2-3	-	TRBV20-1	CSASMDTQYF	TGCAGTGCTAGTATGGATACGCAGTATTTT
-	TRBJ1-5	-	TRBV2	CASSEARQALNQPQHF	TGTGCCAGCAGTGAGGCCAGACAGGCCCTCAATCAGCCCCAGCATTTT
-	TRBJ2-7	-	TRBV21-1	CASSKVQGLPYEQYF	TGTGCCAGCAGCAAAGTGCAGGGCCTTCCCTACGAGCAGTACTTC
few	TRBJ2-3	TRBD2	TRBV9	CASSPRLAGGFTDTQYF	TGTGCCAGCAGCCCGCGACTAGCGGGGGGTTTCACAGATACGCAGTATTTT
-	TRBJ2-5	TRBD2	TRBV20-1	CSARGPSGGSYF	TGCAGTGCTAGAGGGCCCAGCGGGGGTTCGTACTTC
few	TRBJ1-6	TRBD1	TRBV2	CASSEDRPNSPLHF	TGTGCCAGCAGTGAGGACAGGCCGAATTCACCCCTCCACTTT
-	TRBJ2-6	-	TRBV11-2	CASSLTRSGVNVLTF	TGTGCCAGCAGCTTGACTAGGTCTGGGGTCAACGTCCTGACTTTC